The entry below gives a single TCR beta chain sequence along with its context. The antigen is not known. The primer mix had 60 Vbeta and 13 Jbeta primers. TCRdb's table, derived via immunoSEQ multiplex PCR, lists solely in-frame clones and lacks some. The sample includes roughly 88,000 clones. The germline CDR1 and CDR2 sequences are SGHAT and FQNNGV. The junction had 1 base not matched to a gene; V was cut back by 1 base and J by 3 bases. The CDR3 consists of 14 residues. The data belong to a study of cytomegalovirus exposure and HLA in healthy donors. Study findings and constraints: Later on, an analysis found that several of the most significant clusters appeared to be linked to common viral pathogens, which included parvovirus B19.

The chain uses TRBV11-2 and TRBJ2-7, with 9 bases matching TRBD2. The sequencing input was PBMCs. This receptor was identified in a man in his fifties in good health and CMV-seropositive. CDR3 in amino acids: CASSLGLAVYEQYF. CDR3 sequence (DNA): TGTGCCAGCAGCTTAGGACTAGCGGTCTACGAGCAGTACTTC.